Below are 25 T cell receptor beta chains sequenced from a single sample in a study of CD4 T cell repertoires in COVID-19. No antigen has been identified for these receptors. Clones were sequenced by immunoSEQ multiplex PCR, and TCRdb holds only the in-frame ones, with some missing. The repertoire consists of roughly 670 clones, with roughly 11% occurring once and the leading ten covering more than 15%. Antigen-reactive proliferating T cell lines came from CFSE-labeled cells given autologous monocytes and SARS-CoV-2 spike or nucleoprotein. This specimen consisted of effector memory CD4+ T cells, cultured in vitro, obtained after recovery from COVID-19. Every receptor here comes from a human donor who had COVID-19.

The rearrangement links TRBV7-4 to TRBJ1-4; no definite D call. The CDR3 runs to 15 residues. The germline CDR1 and CDR2 sequences are SGHVT and SQSDAQ. V shed 6 bases and J shed 7 bases, with 18 bases lying between them. CDR3 loop: CASRPPARTGEKLFF. CDR3 bases: TGTGCCAGCAGGCCCCCCGCGCGGACGGGTGAAAAACTGTTTTTT.

This clone is labeled as large (0.1 to 1%). The chain combines TRBV5-4 with TRBJ1-2, with D perhaps matching TRBD1 (6 bases). CDR3 length equals 13 residues. Germline V gene data show CDR1 as SGHNT and CDR2 as YYREEE (reference sequence). Trimming took 5 bases from V and 8 from J, leaving 16 bases between them. CDR3 sequence reads: CASRGGWGLGYTF. The CDR3 bases are TGTGCCAGCAGAGGGGGTTGGGGGCTCGGCTACACCTTC.

This clone qualifies as large. This sequence joins TRBV18 and TRBJ2-3; TRBD2 aligns across 12 bases. Unmatched junction bases numbered 4, after V lost 4 bases and J lost 2 bases. Germline CDR1 and CDR2: KGHSH and LQKENI. The CDR3 is 16 amino acids. The DNA of the CDR3 is TGTGCCAGCTCACAGACTAGCGGGGGCCTCACAGATACGCAGTATTTT. It codes for CASSQTSGGLTDTQYF. Full variable domain (rest looked up from reference TRBV18 and TRBJ2-3): NAGVMQNPRHLVRRRGQEARLRCSPMKGHSHVYWYRQLPEEGLKFMVYLQKENIIDESGMPKERFSAEFPKEGPSILRIQQVVRGDSAAYFCASSQTSGGLTDTQYFGPGTRLTVL.

This clone is categorized as medium-sized (0.01 to 0.1%). The chain combines TRBV10-3 with TRBJ2-3; no definite D call. This CDR3 contains 12 residues. V was clipped by 3 bases and J by 4 bases, with 5 bases between them. Germline lookup yields CDR1 ENHRY and CDR2 SYGVKD. The DNA for the CDR3 is TGTGCCATCAGTGACTCTTCAGATACGCAGTATTTT. Translated: CAISDSSDTQYF.

This chain links TRBV5-1 with TRBJ1-3; unclear D gene. The length of the CDR3 is 14 residues. Per germline, CDR1 SGHRS and CDR2 YFSETQ. Deletions cut 4 bases from V and 3 bases from J, with 11 bases between. The chain's CDR3 is CASSPDASGNTIYF. CDR3 nucleotides: TGCGCCAGCAGCCCGGACGCAAGTGGAAACACCATATATTTT.

A few counts support this clone. The gene calls are TRBV19 and TRBJ1-4; 9 bases map to TRBD1. V dropped 3 bases and J dropped 7; count of bases not matched to a gene: 9. Germline lookup yields CDR1 LNHDA and CDR2 SQIVND (reference sequence). The CDR3 consists of 16 residues. The CDR3 loop reads CASSMEAGTGTEKLFF. The CDR3 DNA reads TGTGCCAGTAGTATGGAGGCGGGGACAGGGACTGAAAAACTGTTTTTT.

This rearrangement joins TRBV18 to TRBJ1-2; D uncertain. In germline, CDR1 is KGHSH, CDR2 LQKENI. The CDR3 contains 16 residues. Trimming left V 3 bases short and J 4 bases short, with 18 bases between. CDR3 sequence (DNA): TGTGCCAGCTCACCCGCAATCCTCACCCGTGCCTATGGCTACACCTTC. Translated, it gives CASSPAILTRAYGYTF.

By its share, this clone is medium-sized (0.01 to 0.1%). V and J are TRBV29-1 and TRBJ1-1; D gene uncertain. This CDR3 comprises 13 residues. Trimming removed 2 bases from V and 1 base from J, with 8 bases in between. CDR1 is SQVTM, CDR2 ANQGSEA, per germline. CDR3 nucleotide sequence: TGCAGCGTTGAAAGGAAAGAGAACACTGAAGCTTTCTTT. It codes for CSVERKENTEAFF.

By share of the sample, this clone is large. This chain connects TRBV6-6 to TRBJ1-6; D ambiguous. V lost 2 bases to trimming and J lost 6 bases, with 8 bases between them. The germline V gene encodes CDR1 MNHNY and CDR2 SVGAGI (reference sequence). The CDR3 length is 14 residues. DNA of the CDR3: TGTGCCAGCAGTTACAGTGAGTCTAATTCACCCCTCCACTTT. As protein: CASSYSESNSPLHF.

J is TRBJ2-3 and V is TRBV27; D may match TRBD1 or TRBD2 (5 bases each). The V gene lost 6 bases and the J gene lost 6 bases, with 13 bases spanning the gap. CDR3 length: 13 residues. Germline CDR1 is MNHEY and CDR2 is SMNVEV (reference sequence). CDR3 amino acids: CASSNSGLDTQYF. The CDR3 DNA is TGTGCCAGCAGCAATTCGGGGCTCGATACGCAGTATTTT.

There are a few counts of this clone. The J gene is TRBJ1-1, the V gene TRBV3-1 (or the pseudogene TRBV3-2); D is unresolved. The germline V gene encodes CDR1 LGHDT and CDR2 YNNKEL (reference sequence). Trimming stripped 3 bases from V and 3 bases from J, with 17 bases between. The CDR3 sequence is 16 residues long. CDR3 coding DNA: TGTGCCAGCAGCCATGAGAACATAGCTGGGGACACTGAAGCTTTCTTT. Translated: CASSHENIAGDTEAFF.

This chain joins TRBV5-1 and TRBJ2-5, with 8 bases identical to TRBD1. The CDR3 totals 14 residues. CDR1 is SGHRS and CDR2 is YFSETQ in the germline V gene. V shed 3 bases and J 0 bases; nucleotides not matched to a gene: 1. For the CDR3, the DNA is TGCGCCAGCAGCTGGACAGGGTACCAAGAGACCCAGTACTTC. This encodes CASSWTGYQETQYF. Complete variable domain (other parts from reference TRBV5-1 and TRBJ2-5): KAGVTQTPRYLIKTRGQQVTLSCSPISGHRSVSWYQQTPGQGLQFLFEYFSETQRNKGNFPGRFSGRQFSNSRSEMNVSTLELGDSALYLCASSWTGYQETQYFGPGTRLLVL.

This clone was observed a handful of times. The chain employs TRBV14 and TRBJ2-2; 12 nucleotides line up with TRBD1. Germline CDR1 SGHDN, CDR2 FVKESK. V gave up 4 bases and J gave up 5 bases; unmatched junction bases: 8. The CDR3 is 17 amino acids. CDR3 amino acids: CASSRIRDRGLTGELFF. For the CDR3, the DNA is TGTGCCAGCAGCCGTATCCGGGACAGGGGGCTTACCGGGGAGCTGTTTTTT.

By share, this clone ranks as medium-sized. The CDR3 loop reads CASSEGQHGHTIYF. In DNA, the CDR3 is TGTGCCAGCAGTGAGGGCCAGCATGGGCACACCATATATTTT. This rearrangement joins TRBV2 to TRBJ1-3; unclear D gene. Germline CDR1 reads SNHLY; CDR2 reads FYNNEI. This CDR3 contains 14 residues. Trimming removed 3 bases at V and 8 bases at J, with 14 bases between.

This clone was seen a few times. The chain employs TRBV10-3 and TRBJ1-6; D unclear. From germline, CDR1 is ENHRY and CDR2 SYGVKD. This CDR3 region has 15 residues. Trimming removed 0 bases from V and 7 bases from J, with 10 bases in between. CDR3 sequence reads: CAISESGGANSPLHF. The CDR3 DNA follows: TGTGCCATCAGTGAGTCAGGAGGTGCAAATTCACCCCTCCACTTT.

The V gene is TRBV9, the J gene TRBJ2-2, with D possibly being TRBD1 (6 bases). The germline V and J ends were trimmed by 6 bases and 2 bases, with 11 bases remaining between them. Germline loops: CDR1 SGDLS, CDR2 YYNGEE. This CDR3 comprises 14 residues. This chain's CDR3 is CASKQGANTGELFF. The CDR3 coding sequence is TGTGCCAGCAAACAGGGCGCAAACACCGGGGAGCTGTTTTTT.

This clone is labeled large. The V gene is TRBV10-3, the J gene TRBJ2-3; D is unresolved. Trimming shortened V by 0 bases and J by 2 bases, and 6 bases separated the two germline ends. Germline CDR1 reads ENHRY; CDR2 reads SYGVKD. This CDR3 region has 14 residues. This chain's CDR3 is CAISESVLTDTQYF. The CDR3 coding sequence is TGTGCCATCAGTGAGTCTGTCCTCACAGATACGCAGTATTTT.

Within the sample, this clone is large (0.1 to 1%). Other DNA sequences in this sample translate to the same CDR3. The chain links TRBV7-9 to TRBJ2-3; the match to TRBD1 covers 9 bases. The CDR3 extends over 14 amino acids. Trimming cost V 6 bases and J 0 bases; bases outside gene matches: 1. Germline V gives CDR1 SEHNR, CDR2 FQNEAQ (reference sequence). CDR3 DNA: TGTGCCAGCAGTGGGACAGGGAGCACAGATACGCAGTATTTT. As protein: CASSGTGSTDTQYF.

By frequency in the sample, this clone is large. V and J are TRBV10-3 and TRBJ2-7; no clear D gene. This CDR3 spans 15 amino acids. Germline CDR1 reads ENHRY; CDR2 reads SYGVKD. V dropped 0 bases and J dropped 1 base, with 10 bases sitting between them. The CDR3 DNA sequence: TGTGCCATCAGTGAGTCGGTGGCGGCGTCCTACGAGCAGTACTTC. Residues: CAISESVAASYEQYF.

Judged by abundance, this clone is large. The chain carries TRBV6-6 and TRBJ1-6; D is perhaps TRBD1 (6 bases). CDR1 and CDR2 (germline): MNHNY, SVGAGI (reference sequence). The CDR3 has 14 residues. Trimming cost V 2 bases and J 9 bases, with 11 bases left between them. The CDR3 spells CASSYPEGGSPLHF. CDR3 DNA sequence: TGTGCCAGCAGTTACCCGGAGGGGGGTTCACCCCTCCACTTT.

By share, this clone ranks as large. The chain uses TRBV6-2 or TRBV6-3 and TRBJ2-1, with 11 bases lining up with TRBD2. V lost 6 bases, J lost 8 bases, and 18 bases stayed unmatched. CDR1 is MNHEY and CDR2 is SVGEGT in the germline V gene. CDR3 length: 18 residues. The CDR3 loop is CASSHHAGRLAGTDEQFF. CDR3 bases: TGTGCCAGCAGCCACCACGCAGGAAGACTAGCGGGAACCGATGAGCAGTTCTTC.

This clone qualifies as large. The gene calls are TRBV10-3 and TRBJ1-1; D may be TRBD1 (5 bases). The CDR3 is 15 amino acids. Germline V gene lookup returns CDR1 ENHRY and CDR2 SYGVKD. V was cut by 3 bases and J by 1 base, with 12 bases left in between. The CDR3 sequence: CAISDRTTGNTEAFF. CDR3 bases: TGTGCCATCAGTGATAGGACAACGGGGAACACTGAAGCTTTCTTT.

This clone is large within its sample. V is TRBV2 and J is TRBJ1-6; TRBD1 agrees at 9 bases. The CDR3 sequence is 14 residues long. V gave up 4 bases and J gave up 10 bases; unmatched junction bases: 5. CDR1 is SNHLY, CDR2 FYNNEI, per germline. CDR3 DNA sequence: TGTGCCAGCAGTGGGACAGGGGATAGGTCACCCCTCCACTTT. Protein sequence: CASSGTGDRSPLHF.

Within the sample, this clone is medium-sized. The V gene is TRBV18, the J gene TRBJ2-7, with D possibly TRBD1 on 5 matching bases. Looked up from germline, CDR1 is KGHSH and CDR2 is LQKENI. V was shortened by 3 bases and J by 0 bases, with 9 bases between the two germline ends. The CDR3 has 14 residues. As DNA, the CDR3 is TGTGCCAGCTCACCTGCAGGGCGCTCCTACGAGCAGTACTTC. It codes for CASSPAGRSYEQYF.

By sample share, this clone is medium-sized (0.01 to 0.1%). The chain combines TRBV20-1 with TRBJ2-7; D is uncertain. V lost 6 bases and J lost 3, with 6 bases in between. This CDR3 contains 10 residues. Germline lookup yields CDR1 DFQATT and CDR2 SNEGSKA (reference sequence). CDR3 amino acids: CSAAYYEQYF. The CDR3 DNA reads as TGCAGTGCGGCATACTACGAGCAGTACTTC.